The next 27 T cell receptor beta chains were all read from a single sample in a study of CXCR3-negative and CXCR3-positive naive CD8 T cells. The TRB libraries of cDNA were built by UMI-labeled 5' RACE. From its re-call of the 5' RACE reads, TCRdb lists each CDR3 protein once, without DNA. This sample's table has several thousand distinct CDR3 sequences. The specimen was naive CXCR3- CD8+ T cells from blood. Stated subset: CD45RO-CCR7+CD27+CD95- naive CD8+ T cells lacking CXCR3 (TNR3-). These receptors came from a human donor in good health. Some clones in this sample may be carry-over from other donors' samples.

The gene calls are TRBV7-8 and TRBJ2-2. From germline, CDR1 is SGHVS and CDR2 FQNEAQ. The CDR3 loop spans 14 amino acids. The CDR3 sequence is CASSQPRDTGELFF. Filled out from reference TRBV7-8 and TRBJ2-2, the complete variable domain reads GAGVSQSPRYKVAKRGQDVALRCDPISGHVSLFWYQQALGQGPEFLTYFQNEAQLDKSGLPSDRFFAERPEGSVSTLKIQRTQQEDSAVYLCASSQPRDTGELFFGEGSRLTVL.

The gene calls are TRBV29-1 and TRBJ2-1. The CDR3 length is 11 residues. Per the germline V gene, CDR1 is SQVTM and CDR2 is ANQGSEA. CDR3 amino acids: CSVLDWEEQFF.

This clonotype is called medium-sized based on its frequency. The CDR3 loop is CASSLGQTLTFNQPQHF. The chain carries TRBV5-5 and TRBJ1-5. The CDR3 is 17 amino acids. CDR1 and CDR2 (germline): SGHKS, YYEKEE (reference sequence).

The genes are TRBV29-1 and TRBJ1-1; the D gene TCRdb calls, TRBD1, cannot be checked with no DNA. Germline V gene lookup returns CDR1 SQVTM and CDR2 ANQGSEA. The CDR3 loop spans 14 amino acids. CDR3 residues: CSVELQGAGTEAFF.

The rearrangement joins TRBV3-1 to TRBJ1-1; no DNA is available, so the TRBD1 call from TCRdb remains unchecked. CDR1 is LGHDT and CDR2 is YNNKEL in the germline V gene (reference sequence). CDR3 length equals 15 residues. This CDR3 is CASSQVTGMNTEAFF. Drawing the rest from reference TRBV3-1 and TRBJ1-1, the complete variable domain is DTAVSQTPKYLVTQMGNDKSIKCEQNLGHDTMYWYKQDSKKFLKIMFSYNNKELIINETVPNRFSPKSPDKAHLNLHINSLELGDSAVYFCASSQVTGMNTEAFFGQGTRLTVV.

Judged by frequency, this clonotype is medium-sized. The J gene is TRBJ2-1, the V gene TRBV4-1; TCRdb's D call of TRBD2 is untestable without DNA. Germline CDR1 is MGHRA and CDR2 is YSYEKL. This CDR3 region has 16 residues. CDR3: CASSQVASGGDNEQFF.

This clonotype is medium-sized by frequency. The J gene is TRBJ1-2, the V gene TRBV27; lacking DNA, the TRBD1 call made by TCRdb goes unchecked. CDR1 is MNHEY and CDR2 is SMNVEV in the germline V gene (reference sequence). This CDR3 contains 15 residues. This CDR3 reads CASSPRTGSDYGYTF.

CDR3 protein: CSVFLDAHTQYF. The rearrangement joins TRBV29-1 to TRBJ2-3. This CDR3 region has 12 residues. Germline V gene sequence: CDR1 SQVTM, CDR2 ANQGSEA.

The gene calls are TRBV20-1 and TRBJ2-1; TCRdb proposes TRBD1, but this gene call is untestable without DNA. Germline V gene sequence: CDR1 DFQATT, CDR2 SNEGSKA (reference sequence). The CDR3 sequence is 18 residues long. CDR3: CSAPPGGQRAYTTDEQFF.

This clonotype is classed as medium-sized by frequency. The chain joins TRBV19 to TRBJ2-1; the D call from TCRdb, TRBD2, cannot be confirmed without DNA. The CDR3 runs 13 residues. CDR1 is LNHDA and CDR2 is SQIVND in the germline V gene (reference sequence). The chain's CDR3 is CASSIGAGDEQFF.

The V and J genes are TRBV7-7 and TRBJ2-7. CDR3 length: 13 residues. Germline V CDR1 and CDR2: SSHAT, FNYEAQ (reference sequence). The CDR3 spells CASSLLDGYGQYF.

CDR3 sequence reads: CSVDGVSRESTDTQYF. The genes are TRBV29-1 and TRBJ2-3; the TCRdb D gene call, TRBD1, has no DNA to confirm it. Germline V CDR1 and CDR2: SQVTM, ANQGSEA. This CDR3 comprises 16 residues.

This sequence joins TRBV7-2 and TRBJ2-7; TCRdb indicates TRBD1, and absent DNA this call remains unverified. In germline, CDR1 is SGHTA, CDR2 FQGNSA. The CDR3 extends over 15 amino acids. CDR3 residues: CASSPVGTSAYEQYF.

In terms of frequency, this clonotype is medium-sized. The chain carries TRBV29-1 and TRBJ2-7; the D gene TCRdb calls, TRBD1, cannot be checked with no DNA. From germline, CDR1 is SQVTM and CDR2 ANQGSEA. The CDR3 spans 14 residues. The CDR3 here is CSVVTGGPAYEQYF.

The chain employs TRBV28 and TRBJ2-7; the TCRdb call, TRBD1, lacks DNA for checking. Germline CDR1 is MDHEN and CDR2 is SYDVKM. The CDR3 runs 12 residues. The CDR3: CASSTPAPEQYF.

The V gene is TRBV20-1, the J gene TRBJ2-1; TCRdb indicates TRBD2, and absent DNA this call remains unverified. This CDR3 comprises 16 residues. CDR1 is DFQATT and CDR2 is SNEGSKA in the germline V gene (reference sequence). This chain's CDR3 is CSARGLAGVRYNEQFF.

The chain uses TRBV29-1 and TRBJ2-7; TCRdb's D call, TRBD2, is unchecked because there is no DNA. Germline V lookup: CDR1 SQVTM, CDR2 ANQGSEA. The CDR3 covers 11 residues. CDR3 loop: CSVPSGREQYF.

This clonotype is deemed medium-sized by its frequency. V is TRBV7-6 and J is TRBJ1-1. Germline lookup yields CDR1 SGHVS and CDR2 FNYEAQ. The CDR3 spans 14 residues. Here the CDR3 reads CASSLGGSRTEAFF.

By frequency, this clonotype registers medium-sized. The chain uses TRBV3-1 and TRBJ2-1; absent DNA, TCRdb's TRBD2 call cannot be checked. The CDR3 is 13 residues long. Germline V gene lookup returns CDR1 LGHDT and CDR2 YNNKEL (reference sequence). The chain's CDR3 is CASSTSGSHEQFF.

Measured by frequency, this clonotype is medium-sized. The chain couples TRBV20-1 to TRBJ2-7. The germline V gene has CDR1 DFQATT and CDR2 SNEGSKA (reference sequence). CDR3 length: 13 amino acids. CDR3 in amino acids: CSARYGSPYEQYF.

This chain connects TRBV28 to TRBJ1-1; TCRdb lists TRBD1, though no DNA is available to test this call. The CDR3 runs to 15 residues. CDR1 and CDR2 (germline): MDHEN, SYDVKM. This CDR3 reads CASSFGRVFLTEAFF.

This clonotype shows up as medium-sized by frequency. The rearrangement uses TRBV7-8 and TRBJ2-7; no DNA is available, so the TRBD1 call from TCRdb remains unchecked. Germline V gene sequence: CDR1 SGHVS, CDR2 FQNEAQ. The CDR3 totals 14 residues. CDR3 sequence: CASSLVAPSYEQYF.

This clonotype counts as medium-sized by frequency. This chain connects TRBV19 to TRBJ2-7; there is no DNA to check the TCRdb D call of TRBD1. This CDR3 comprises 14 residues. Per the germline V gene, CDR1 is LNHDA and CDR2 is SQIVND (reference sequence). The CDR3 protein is CASSIPGANYEQYF.

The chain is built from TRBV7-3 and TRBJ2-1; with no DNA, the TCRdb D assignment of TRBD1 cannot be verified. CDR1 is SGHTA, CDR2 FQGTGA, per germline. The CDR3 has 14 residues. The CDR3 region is CASSVDREHNEQFF.

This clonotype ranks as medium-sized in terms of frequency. The chain's CDR3 is CSVSRGLGQPQHF. The chain combines TRBV29-1 with TRBJ1-5; absent DNA, TCRdb's TRBD1 call cannot be checked. Germline CDR1 reads SQVTM; CDR2 reads ANQGSEA. The CDR3 extends over 13 amino acids.

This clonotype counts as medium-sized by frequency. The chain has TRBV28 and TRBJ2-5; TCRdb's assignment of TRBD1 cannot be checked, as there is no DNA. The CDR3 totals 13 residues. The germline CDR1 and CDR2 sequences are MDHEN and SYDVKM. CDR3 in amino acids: CASRLGAGETQYF. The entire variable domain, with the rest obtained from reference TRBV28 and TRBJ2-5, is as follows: DVKVTQSSRYLVKRTGEKVFLECVQDMDHENMFWYRQDPGLGLRLIYFSYDVKMKEKGDIPEGYSVSREKKERFSLILESASTNQTSMYLCASRLGAGETQYFGPGTRLLVL.

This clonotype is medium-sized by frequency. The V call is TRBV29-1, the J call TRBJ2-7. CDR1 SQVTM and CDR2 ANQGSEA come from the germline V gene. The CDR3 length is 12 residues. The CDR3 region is CSVAGVRYEQYF.